The sequence of this TCR beta chain was determined in a study of blood T cell repertoires in COVID-19. The wider study: Sources were T cells, B-cell-depleted T cells, or PBMCs; the material itself was cDNA or gDNA.

The CDR3 consists of 15 residues. Per germline, CDR1 SGHVS and CDR2 FQNEAQ. V gave up 2 bases and J gave up 5 bases, with 10 bases separating them. Measured with immunoSEQ multiplex PCR; TCRdb has only the in-frame clones, and not every one. The sample contains approximately 160,000 clones, approximately 80% of which appear only once. The source of this sequence is a woman older than 75 with active or convalescent COVID-19. This chain connects TRBV7-8 to TRBJ1-6; D is ambiguous. The sequenced sample was peripheral blood. DNA for the CDR3: TGTGCCAGCAGCTTAAACTTGATCCATAATTCACCCCTCCACTTT. As protein: CASSLNLIHNSPLHF. The full variable domain, rest sourced from reference TRBV7-8 and TRBJ1-6, is GAGVSQSPRYKVAKRGQDVALRCDPISGHVSLFWYQQALGQGPEFLTYFQNEAQLDKSGLPSDRFFAERPEGSVSTLKIQRTQQEDSAVYLCASSLNLIHNSPLHFGNGTRLTVT.